This TCR beta chain emerged from a study of blood T cell repertoires in COVID-19. Study in general: From the United States, Italy and Spain came samples of acute and convalescent COVID-19.

Under the authors' procedure: Scientists estimated how many nucleated cells there were by amplifying reference gene primers. The table came from immunoSEQ multiplex PCR; TCRdb's copy has only in-frame clones and leaves some out. That table gives V, J and clone size, and the DNA gave D and trimming. The table shows some 70,000 clones, with around 83% occurring only once. The CDR3 runs to 16 residues. The junction had 6 bases not matched to a gene; V was cut back by 1 base and J by 1 base. Germline CDR1 reads LGHDT; CDR2 reads YNNKEL (reference sequence). Input material: peripheral blood. The rearrangement joins TRBV3-1 (or the pseudogene TRBV3-2) to TRBJ2-5, with 7 bases matching TRBD2. The receptor comes from a man in his fifties with active COVID-19. CDR3 in amino acids: CASSQAWGGIQETQYF. The DNA for the CDR3 is TGTGCCAGCAGCCAAGCTTGGGGGGGGATCCAAGAGACCCAGTACTTC.